The present entry profiles one T cell receptor beta chain with its context. The data belong to a study of cytomegalovirus exposure and HLA in healthy donors. Germline CDR1 reads LGHNA; CDR2 reads YSLEER. The V and J ends lost 0 bases and 1 base respectively, with 10 bases between them. The CDR3 loop spans 16 amino acids. The primer mix had 60 Vbeta and 13 Jbeta primers. The assay was immunoSEQ multiplex PCR, and TCRdb's table has in-frame clones only and misses some. The data show around 110,000 clones, approximately 80% seen once. This receptor was obtained from a man aged 30 to 45 in good health and CMV-seropositive. The sequencing input was PBMCs. The chain employs TRBV4-3 and TRBJ2-1; no firm D call. Written as DNA, the CDR3 is TGCGCCAGCAGCCAAGATTTAACAGATTCCTACAATGAGCAGTTCTTC. The encoded protein is CASSQDLTDSYNEQFF.